The 2 T cell receptor beta chains in this list originate from one sample, sequenced in a study of cytomegalovirus exposure and HLA in healthy donors. 60 Vbeta and 13 Jbeta primers were used in PCR. The method was immunoSEQ multiplex PCR; TCRdb's version includes in-frame clones alone and lacks a portion of them. The sample shows 150,000 to 200,000 clones, approximately 90% of them seen only once. The sample comprised PBMCs. The origin of the receptors is a woman aged 30 to 39 in good health and CMV-seronegative.

The rearrangement uses TRBV15 and TRBJ1-5, with a possible D match to TRBD1 (6 bases). The CDR3 covers 19 residues. Trimming pared 5 bases from V and 1 base from J, leaving 24 bases between. Germline lookup yields CDR1 LNHNV and CDR2 YYDKDF (reference sequence). In nucleotides, the CDR3 is TGTGCCACCAGCTCTGCGCAGGGGAGGGGTTTATACAGCAATCAGCCCCAGCATTTT. This codes for CATSSAQGRGLYSNQPQHF. The full variable domain, completed using reference TRBV15 and TRBJ1-5, is DAMVIQNPRYQVTQFGKPVTLSCSQTLNHNVMYWYQQKSSQAPKLLFHYYDKDFNNEADTPDNFQSRRPNTSFCFLDIRSPGLGDTAMYLCATSSAQGRGLYSNQPQHFGDGTRLSIL.

In the case of this clone: At one boundary the junction diverges from the germline segment, which might be a read error. CDR3 amino acids: CASSFRRGDGYTF. The CDR3 DNA reads TGTGCCAGCAGTTTCCGCAGGGGAGATGGGTACACCTTC. This chain connects TRBV27 to TRBJ1-2, with D possibly TRBD1 on 6 matching bases. The CDR3 totals 13 residues. Per germline, CDR1 MNHEY and CDR2 SMNVEV (reference sequence).